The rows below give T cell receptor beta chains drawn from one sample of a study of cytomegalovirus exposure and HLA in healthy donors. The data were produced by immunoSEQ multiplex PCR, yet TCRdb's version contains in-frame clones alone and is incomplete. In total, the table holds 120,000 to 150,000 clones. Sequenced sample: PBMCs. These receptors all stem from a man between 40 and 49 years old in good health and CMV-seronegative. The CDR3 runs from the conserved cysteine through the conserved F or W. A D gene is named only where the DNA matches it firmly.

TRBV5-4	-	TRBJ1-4	CASSPSPQGGVREKLFF	TGTGCCAGCAGCCCGTCCCCACAGGGTGGGGTTCGCGAAAAACTGTTTTTT
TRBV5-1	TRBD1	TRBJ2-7	CASSLDRGNEQYF	TGCGCCAGCAGCTTAGACAGGGGCAACGAGCAGTACTTC
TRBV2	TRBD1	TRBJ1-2	CASTQQGANYGYTF	TGTGCCAGCACTCAGCAGGGGGCTAACTATGGCTACACCTTC
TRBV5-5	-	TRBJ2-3	CASRPLLRGTDTQYF	TGTGCCAGCAGACCCCTTCTCCGGGGCACAGATACGCAGTATTTT
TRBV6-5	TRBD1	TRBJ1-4	CATSGGWNEKLFF	TGTGCCACCTCAGGGGGCTGGAATGAAAAACTGTTTTTT
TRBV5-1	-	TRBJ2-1	CASSSSAYNEQFF	TGCGCCAGCAGCTCTAGCGCCTACAATGAGCAGTTCTTC
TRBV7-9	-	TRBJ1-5	CASSASSGNQPQHF	TGTGCCAGCAGCGCCTCGTCGGGCAATCAGCCCCAGCATTTT
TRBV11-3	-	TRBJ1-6	CASSLDGGSNSPLHF	TGTGCCAGCAGCTTAGACGGGGGATCTAATTCACCCCTCCACTTT
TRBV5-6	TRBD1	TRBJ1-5	CASSLWGQGNQPQHF	TGTGCCAGCAGCTTGTGGGGACAGGGTAATCAGCCCCAGCATTTT
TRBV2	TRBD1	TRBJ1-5	CASRGQGLEPQHF	TGTGCCAGCAGGGGACAGGGTTTGGAGCCCCAGCATTTT
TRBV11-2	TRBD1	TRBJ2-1	CASSPPPGQGYNEQFF	TGTGCCAGCAGCCCCCCCCCGGGACAGGGGTACAATGAGCAGTTCTTC
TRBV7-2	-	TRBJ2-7	CASSLREKYEQYF	TGTGCCAGCAGCCTTCGCGAAAAGTACGAGCAGTACTTC
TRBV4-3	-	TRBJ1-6	CASSQDLLGQLPLHF	TGCGCCAGCAGCCAAGATCTGCTCGGACAGTTGCCCCTCCACTTT
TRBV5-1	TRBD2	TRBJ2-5	CASSPPGGRETQYF	TGCGCCAGCTCCCCCCCGGGGGGACGAGAGACCCAGTACTTC
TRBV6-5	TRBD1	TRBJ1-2	CASSYSTGGHYGYTF	TGTGCCAGCAGTTACTCTACAGGGGGCCACTATGGCTACACCTTC
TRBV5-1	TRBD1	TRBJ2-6	CASSLGRDRSSTGANVLTF	TGCGCCAGCAGCTTGGGTAGGGACAGGAGTTCCACTGGGGCCAACGTCCTGACTTTC
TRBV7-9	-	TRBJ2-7	CASSLNYNSYEQYF	TGTGCCAGCAGCTTAAACTATAACTCCTACGAGCAGTACTTC